A selection of T cell receptor beta chains follows, all from one sample in a study of breast tumors, draining lymph nodes, adjacent tissues. TCRdb reprocessed the multiplex PCR reads via MiXCR and lists one record per CDR3 protein. Altogether about 130,000 distinct CDR3 sequences are present, less than 25% being singletons, with the ten largest covering about 2.2%. Specimen: axillary lymph node tissue. These TCRs come from a female donor with breast cancer. Some clones in this sample may be carry-over from other donors' samples. Each CDR3 is given with its conserved first and last residue. A D gene is named only where the DNA matches it firmly. Not all rows give a size; the values are once, few, many and, for expanded clones, a class.

D: .; size: many; J: TRBJ1-3; length: 16; V: TRBV12-3/TRBV12-4; DNA: TGTGCCAGCAGTTTACAGTCAGGGGTTTCTGGAAACACCATATATTTT; CDR3: CASSLQSGVSGNTIYF
D: .; size: few; J: TRBJ2-6; length: 17; V: TRBV19; DNA: TGTGCCAGTAGTAAATCATCCTTGATATCTGGGGCCAACGTCCTGACTTTC; CDR3: CASSKSSLISGANVLTF
D: TRBD2; size: many; J: TRBJ2-1; length: 18; V: TRBV4-1; DNA: TGCGCCAGCAGCCAAGTAGGGGCCGGGACTAGCTCCTACAATGAGCAGTTCTTC; CDR3: CASSQVGAGTSSYNEQFF
D: .; size: many; J: TRBJ1-3; length: 15; V: TRBV18; DNA: TGTGCCAGCTCACCCCCCCCGGGGGCTGGAAACACCATATATTTT; CDR3: CASSPPPGAGNTIYF
D: TRBD1; size: many; J: TRBJ2-2; length: 14; V: TRBV7-3; DNA: TGTGCCACGTCAGGACAGGAGAACACCGGGGAGCTGTTTTTT; CDR3: CATSGQENTGELFF
D: TRBD1; size: many; J: TRBJ2-7; length: 13; V: TRBV2; DNA: TGTGCCACCCTCCGGGACAGGGGGCACGAGCAGTACTTC; CDR3: CATLRDRGHEQYF
D: TRBD2; size: many; J: TRBJ2-5; length: 15; V: TRBV9; DNA: TGTGCCAGCAGTCTGGCTAGCGGGGATCAAGAGACCCAGTACTTC; CDR3: CASSLASGDQETQYF
D: TRBD1; size: many; J: TRBJ2-6; length: 23; V: TRBV5-1; DNA: TGCGCCAGCAGCTTCCGACCGGGACAGGTGGAATCGCGTACAAGCTCTGGGGCCAACGTCCTGACTTTC; CDR3: CASSFRPGQVESRTSSGANVLTF
D: TRBD1; size: many; J: TRBJ2-2; length: 17; V: TRBV20-1; DNA: TGCAGTGCTAGGAGGGGCGATCTGACAGGGAAGACCGGGGAGCTGTTTTTT; CDR3: CSARRGDLTGKTGELFF
D: .; size: many; J: TRBJ2-7; length: 14; V: TRBV30; DNA: TGTGCCTGGAGTGGGGGGCCTTTCTCCTACGAGCAGTACTTC; CDR3: CAWSGGPFSYEQYF
D: .; size: many; J: TRBJ2-1; length: 14; V: TRBV19; DNA: TGTGCCAGTAGTATAGCGGTAGGTAACAATGAGCAGTTCTTC; CDR3: CASSIAVGNNEQFF
D: .; size: many; J: TRBJ2-1; length: 15; V: TRBV6-5; DNA: TGTGCCAGCAGTCGCGGGTGGAGCTCCTACAATGAGCAGTTCTTC; CDR3: CASSRGWSSYNEQFF
D: TRBD1; size: many; J: TRBJ2-3; length: 16; V: TRBV7-6; DNA: TGTGCCAGCAGCTTAGCTTTAGACAGGGGAGCAGATACGCAGTATTTT; CDR3: CASSLALDRGADTQYF
D: .; size: many; J: TRBJ2-7; length: 15; V: TRBV6-1; DNA: TGTGCCAGCTCTCACTTCGACATGAGTACCTACGAGCAGTACTTC; CDR3: CASSHFDMSTYEQYF
D: .; size: many; J: TRBJ2-3; length: 13; V: TRBV27; DNA: TGTGCCAGCAGTCCGCCGACGGAAAATACGCAGTATTTT; CDR3: CASSPPTENTQYF
D: .; size: .; J: TRBJ2-7; length: 15; V: TRBV19; DNA: TGTGCCAGTAGTCCGCTCCCCGGTGCCGCCTACGAGCAGTACTTC; CDR3: CASSPLPGAAYEQYF
D: TRBD1; size: .; J: TRBJ1-5; length: 16; V: TRBV27; DNA: TGTGCCAGCAGCCGGGGGACCGGGACAGGGGGCCAGCCCCAGCATTTT; CDR3: CASSRGTGTGGQPQHF
D: TRBD1; size: many; J: TRBJ2-3; length: 13; V: TRBV24-1; DNA: TGTGCCACCAGCCGGACAGGGACAGATACGCAGTATTTT; CDR3: CATSRTGTDTQYF
D: TRBD1; size: many; J: TRBJ1-2; length: 12; V: TRBV6-1; DNA: TGTGCCAGCAGGGACAGGGGACGTGGCTACACCTTC; CDR3: CASRDRGRGYTF
D: .; size: many; J: TRBJ2-5; length: 16; V: TRBV30; DNA: TGTGCCTGGAGTCCTGATACAGGGCCAGGGGTAGAGACCCAGTACTTC; CDR3: CAWSPDTGPGVETQYF
D: .; size: many; J: TRBJ2-7; length: 13; V: TRBV12-3/TRBV12-4; DNA: TGTGCCAGCAGTTTAGTTTACAACTACGAGCAGTACTTC; CDR3: CASSLVYNYEQYF
D: TRBD2; size: many; J: TRBJ2-2; length: 17; V: TRBV9; DNA: TGTGCCAGCAGCGTAGCTCTAGCGGGAGGGGGTGACGGGGAGCTGTTTTTT; CDR3: CASSVALAGGGDGELFF
D: TRBD1; size: few; J: TRBJ1-4; length: 18; V: TRBV5-6; DNA: TGTGCCAGCAGCTTGGTTGCAGGGGGCCCTCCAACTAATGAAAAACTGTTTTTT; CDR3: CASSLVAGGPPTNEKLFF
D: TRBD2; size: many; J: TRBJ2-3; length: 17; V: TRBV7-3; DNA: TGTGCCAGCAGCCACACCTCTAGCGGGAGTGGGTCAGATACGCAGTATTTT; CDR3: CASSHTSSGSGSDTQYF
D: TRBD1; size: many; J: TRBJ2-3; length: 16; V: TRBV3-1; DNA: TGTGCCAGCAGCCAGCTATTTCAGGGGGGCACAGATACGCAGTATTTT; CDR3: CASSQLFQGGTDTQYF
D: .; size: many; J: TRBJ2-3; length: 15; V: TRBV5-4; DNA: TGTGCCAGCAGCTTGGGCAGGGGGGGGACAGATACGCAGTATTTT; CDR3: CASSLGRGGTDTQYF
D: TRBD1; size: once; J: TRBJ2-7; length: 15; V: TRBV12-5; DNA: TGTGCTAGTGGTTTAGGGGACAGGTACTCCTACGAGCAGTACTTC; CDR3: CASGLGDRYSYEQYF
D: .; size: .; J: TRBJ2-2; length: 15; V: TRBV11-2; DNA: TGTGCCAGCAGTAGTCCCCAAGGACAGACCGGGGAGCTGTCTTTT; CDR3: CASSSPQGQTGELSF
D: TRBD1; size: .; J: TRBJ1-2; length: 15; V: TRBV5-1; DNA: TGCGCCAGCGCTAAAGAGCTTGCAGGGGGCGATGGCTACACCTTC; CDR3: CASAKELAGGDGYTF
D: TRBD1; size: few; J: TRBJ1-5; length: 14; V: TRBV6-1; DNA: TGTGCCAGCAGCTGGGACAGGGGAAATCAGCCCCAGCATTTT; CDR3: CASSWDRGNQPQHF
D: TRBD2; size: .; J: TRBJ2-1; length: 14; V: TRBV28; DNA: TGTGCCAGCAGTCCGAGACTAGCCCACAATGAGCAGTTCTTC; CDR3: CASSPRLAHNEQFF
D: .; size: many; J: TRBJ2-1; length: 14; V: TRBV20-1; DNA: TGCAGTGCCCCTGACGCTAACTCCTACAATGAGCAGTTCTTC; CDR3: CSAPDANSYNEQFF
D: .; size: many; J: TRBJ2-7; length: 14; V: TRBV2; DNA: TGTGCCAGCAGTGAAGGGAGGCAGGCCGGCGAGCAGTACTTC; CDR3: CASSEGRQAGEQYF
D: .; size: .; J: TRBJ2-5; length: 12; V: TRBV27; DNA: TGTGCCAGCAACCATAGTGTGGAGACCCAGTACTTC; CDR3: CASNHSVETQYF
D: TRBD2; size: many; J: TRBJ2-7; length: 15; V: TRBV7-3; DNA: TGTGCCAGCAGCTTAAATGGTGGGGGGGGCTACGAGCAGTACTTC; CDR3: CASSLNGGGGYEQYF
D: .; size: .; J: TRBJ2-7; length: 11; V: TRBV5-5; DNA: TGTGCCAGCAGCTTGGCCTACGAGCAGCACTTC; CDR3: CASSLAYEQHF
D: .; size: many; J: TRBJ2-1; length: 15; V: TRBV20-1; DNA: TGCAGTGCCACCCCGAACTGGCTTACTAACAATGAGCAGTTCTTC; CDR3: CSATPNWLTNNEQFF
D: .; size: many; J: TRBJ1-2; length: 14; V: TRBV7-8; DNA: TGTGCCAGCAGCCCTCGGACAAGACCGCTTGGCTACACCTTC; CDR3: CASSPRTRPLGYTF
D: TRBD2; size: many; J: TRBJ2-1; length: 19; V: TRBV13; DNA: TGTGCCAGCAGCTCAACCGGGACTAGCGGTGTGAACCCCGTGGATGAGCAGTTCTTC; CDR3: CASSSTGTSGVNPVDEQFF
D: TRBD2; size: many; J: TRBJ2-3; length: 15; V: TRBV29-1; DNA: TGCAGCGTTGGTCCTAGCGGCCAAAGCACAGATACGCAGTATTTT; CDR3: CSVGPSGQSTDTQYF
D: .; size: .; J: TRBJ1-1; length: 13; V: TRBV9; DNA: TGTGCCAGCAGCGACACTGGCAACACTGAAGCTTTCTTT; CDR3: CASSDTGNTEAFF
D: .; size: many; J: TRBJ1-3; length: 15; V: TRBV6-4; DNA: TGTGCCAGCAGTACAGAAAGGATGGCTGGAAACACCATATATTTT; CDR3: CASSTERMAGNTIYF
D: .; size: .; J: TRBJ2-1; length: 16; V: TRBV9; DNA: TGTGCCAGCAGCCTTCCGGGGAAGGGGGCGGAGGGTGAGCAGTTCTTC; CDR3: CASSLPGKGAEGEQFF
D: TRBD1; size: many; J: TRBJ1-2; length: 14; V: TRBV5-4; DNA: TGTGCCAGCAGATGGCAGGGGGGGTCTATTGGCTACACCTTC; CDR3: CASRWQGGSIGYTF
D: TRBD1; size: many; J: TRBJ1-6; length: 15; V: TRBV19; DNA: TGTGCCAGTAGTATAGGTGGGACAGTGAATTCACCCCTCCACTTT; CDR3: CASSIGGTVNSPLHF
D: TRBD2; size: many; J: TRBJ2-1; length: 15; V: TRBV20-1; DNA: TGCAGTGCTACGGGCGGCGGGAGCTCCTACAATGAGCAGTTCTTC; CDR3: CSATGGGSSYNEQFF
D: .; size: many; J: TRBJ2-2; length: 13; V: TRBV9; DNA: TGTGCCAGCAGTTGGGGGGTCACCGGGGAGCTGTTTTTT; CDR3: CASSWGVTGELFF
D: .; size: many; J: TRBJ2-1; length: 14; V: TRBV19; DNA: TGTGCCAGTAGTCATAGATCAGGGAACAATGAGCAGTTCTTC; CDR3: CASSHRSGNNEQFF
D: .; size: many; J: TRBJ1-2; length: 15; V: TRBV9; DNA: TGTGCCAGCAGCCCAGGGGTTGGGGGGTCCTATGGCTACACCTTC; CDR3: CASSPGVGGSYGYTF
D: TRBD1; size: many; J: TRBJ1-5; length: 15; V: TRBV6-1; DNA: TGTGCCAGCAGTGTGGGGACAGGGCGCAATCAGCCCCAGCATTTT; CDR3: CASSVGTGRNQPQHF
D: TRBD2; size: many; J: TRBJ2-1; length: 14; V: TRBV24-1; DNA: TGTGCCACCTCCCTAGCGGGAGGGAACAATGAGCAGTTCTTC; CDR3: CATSLAGGNNEQFF
D: TRBD1; size: many; J: TRBJ2-7; length: 16; V: TRBV7-3; DNA: TGTGCCAGCAGCCCCGGACAGGGTGCAAGGTCGTACGAGCAGTACTTC; CDR3: CASSPGQGARSYEQYF
D: .; size: many; J: TRBJ2-1; length: 13; V: TRBV3-1; DNA: TGTGCCAGCAGCCAAACCAGCGGCAATGAGCAGTTCTTC; CDR3: CASSQTSGNEQFF
D: TRBD1; size: many; J: TRBJ2-2; length: 15; V: TRBV7-7; DNA: TGTGCTAGCAGCCCAGGACAGGGGAGCACCGGGGAGCTGTTTTTT; CDR3: CASSPGQGSTGELFF
D: TRBD1; size: many; J: TRBJ2-7; length: 15; V: TRBV19; DNA: TGTGCCAGTAGTTCCAGGGACAGGCATTCATCAGAGCAGTACTTC; CDR3: CASSSRDRHSSEQYF